Detailed here is one T cell receptor (beta chain). This clone has only a few counts. Its cognate antigen has yet to be identified. There are no base qualities to consult, and no much larger clone falls within one base. TCRbeta CDR3 regions were amplified from genomic DNA by means of the immunoSEQ Assay, a bias-controlled multiplex PCR. As for the authors' bioinformatics: Within the assay, amplification of reference gene primers was used to estimate how many nucleated cells each sample contained. To quantify the absolute abundance of each unique TCRbeta CDR3 rearrangement, sequence reads were collapsed and filtered. Productive Simpson clonality was computed per sample as the square root of Simpson's diversity index over productive rearrangements. Drawn from immuneACCESS, this table holds only the in-frame rearrangements with V and J called that TCRdb kept. Clones are partly lost; checked studies trace under half to an unresolved V gene and leave the rest unexplained. For V, J and clone size, that table is used; D and trimming come from the DNA. The sample table lists approximately 140,000 clones, around 82% of them with a count of one. The ten largest account for 13% of the sample.

Each collaborating institution followed its own protocols to collect whole blood in K2EDTA tubes. For TCRbeta analysis, collaborators shipped samples as frozen whole blood, isolated PBMCs, or DNA extracted from either of those sample types. The sample comes from a study of blood T cell repertoires in COVID-19 (dated by TCRdb to 2020 to 2021). General notes on the study: The collaborator samples originated in the United States, Italy and Spain and spanned the acute and convalescent phases of COVID-19. The prospective study material was composed of cDNA or gDNA derived from T cells, B-cell-depleted T cells, or PBMCs. Subjects who had been exposed to COVID-19, were actively infected with it, or had recovered from it provided the deeply sampled blood TCRbeta repertoires that made up the dataset. The repertoires were released in a freely available public database meant as a resource for research on the immune response to SARS-CoV-2. Samples were obtained from the ongoing ImmuneRACE study (first 160 participants) and from roughly 1,300 subjects provided by 6 global collaborators. A de-identified subject ID, COVID-19 status, age in years and sex were almost always included in the sample metadata. Where available, HLA class I and class II types were taken from metadata supplied by the sample provider and were not determined by assay-based typing. Study-wide findings and limitations: Clinical and demographic metadata were provided uncurated, with the amount varying by source and participant.

The sequence was collected from a man in his sixties with active or convalescent COVID-19. The source material was peripheral blood.

The CDR3 is CSASRSGLTNSPLHF. At the DNA level, the sequence is TGCAGTGCTAGTAGGTCAGGTCTCACCAATTCACCCCTCCACTTT. The chain uses TRBV20-1 and TRBJ1-6, with no confident D gene call. Including cysteine and phenylalanine, the CDR3 has 15 amino acids. Left in the record is the CDR3 DNA by itself, 45 bases read in frame from the first base. CDR1 and CDR2 are drawn from the germline V gene (reference sequence): DFQATT, SNEGSKA. V was cut back by 3 bases and J by 7 bases, leaving a gap of 16 bases between them.